One sample yielded the 27 T cell receptor beta chains listed below, sequenced in a study of T-cell reconstitution after alpha-beta-depleted transplantation in children. Library preparation (for TCRbeta) was performed with unique molecular identifiers. TCRdb independently ran MiXCR on the PCR reads; one entry per CDR3 protein. The table lists almost 250,000 distinct CDR3 sequences, about 25% of them singletons. Here the sequenced sample was PBMCs, taken before TCRalphabeta/CD19-depleted stem cell transplant. All receptors come from a girl aged 2 to 10 with Fanconi anemia, due to receive a stem cell transplant.

The chain recombines TRBV2 with TRBJ2-5, with D possibly TRBD2 on 5 matching bases. The germline V gene encodes CDR1 SNHLY and CDR2 FYNNEI. Deletions cut 5 bases from V and 5 bases from J, with 12 bases between. CDR3 length equals 13 residues. CDR3 DNA: TGTGCCAGCAGTAGGTCGGGGTGGGAGACCCAGTACTTC. Its protein is CASSRSGWETQYF.

The table lists this clonotype with a few counts. V gene TRBV2 combines with J gene TRBJ2-7; TRBD1 aligns across 8 bases. V dropped 6 bases and J dropped 0; count of bases not matched to a gene: 4. The CDR3 is 14 residues long. Germline V lookup: CDR1 SNHLY, CDR2 FYNNEI. CDR3 sequence (DNA): TGTGCCAGCAGCAGGACAGGGACCTCCTACGAGCAGTACTTC. Amino acid sequence: CASSRTGTSYEQYF. Combining the CDR3 with reference TRBV2 and TRBJ2-7 gives the whole variable domain EPEVTQTPSHQVTQMGQEVILRCVPISNHLYFYWYRQILGQKVEFLVSFYNNEISEKSEIFDDQFSVERPDGSNFTLKIRSTKLEDSAMYFCASSRTGTSYEQYFGPGTRLTVT.

The gene calls are TRBV24-1 and TRBJ2-5; D perhaps matches TRBD1 (6 bases). Germline CDR1 reads KGHDR; CDR2 reads SFDVKD. The CDR3 is made up of 14 amino acids. Trimming pared 3 bases from V and 5 bases from J, leaving 12 bases between. This chain's CDR3 is CATSDVGGGETQYF. The CDR3 nucleotides are TGTGCCACCAGTGATGTTGGGGGCGGGGAGACCCAGTACTTC.

This clonotype was recorded a few times. The chain joins TRBV20-1 to TRBJ2-7; D call uncertain. Germline V gene data show CDR1 as DFQATT and CDR2 as SNEGSKA (reference sequence). This CDR3 contains 13 residues. The V and J ends lost 6 bases and 2 bases respectively, with 14 bases between them. CDR3 residues: CSAQRSVPYEQYF. In nucleotides, the CDR3 is TGCAGTGCCCAAAGATCGGTACCCTACGAGCAGTACTTC.

This clonotype has a handful of counts. The rearrangement uses TRBV20-1 and TRBJ2-7, with D perhaps TRBD2 (5 bases). CDR1 DFQATT and CDR2 SNEGSKA come from the germline V gene (reference sequence). CDR3 length equals 13 residues. Trimming left V 5 bases short and J 3 bases short, with 14 bases between. CDR3 residues: CSASQLVGYEQYF. For the CDR3, the DNA is TGCAGTGCTTCCCAACTAGTAGGCTACGAGCAGTACTTC.

The chain links TRBV29-1 to TRBJ2-1, with a tentative D call TRBD1 (6 bases). The CDR3 has 14 amino acids. The germline CDR1 and CDR2 sequences are SQVTM and ANQGSEA. V lost 3 bases to trimming and J lost 5 bases, with 14 bases between them. The DNA for the CDR3 is TGCAGCGTTGATATGGACAGCCTGAACAATGAGCAGTTCTTC. Translating gives CSVDMDSLNNEQFF.

The genes are TRBV11-1 and TRBJ2-1; D is undetermined. The germline V gene has CDR1 SGHAT and CDR2 FQDESV (reference sequence). V gave up 2 bases and J gave up 2 bases, with 16 bases separating them. The CDR3 extends over 17 amino acids. Written as DNA, the CDR3 is TGTGCCAGCAGCTTAAGCTTGGGAATACAAACCTACAATGAGCAGTTCTTC. Its translation: CASSLSLGIQTYNEQFF.

The chain links TRBV20-1 to TRBJ2-1; the D is unclear. The germline V and J ends were trimmed by 6 bases and 15 bases, with 15 bases remaining between them. The CDR3 contains 10 residues. CDR1 DFQATT and CDR2 SNEGSKA come from the germline V gene (reference sequence). The CDR3 bases are TGCAGTGCGACGCTCAGGACCCCGTTCTTC. Its translation is CSATLRTPFF.

This chain uses TRBV5-1 with TRBJ2-1, with a weak D call TRBD1 (6 bases). Germline CDR1 reads SGHRS; CDR2 reads YFSETQ. CDR3 length: 15 residues. Trimming removed 3 bases from V and 4 bases from J, with 14 bases in between. The CDR3 coding sequence is TGCGCCAGCAGCTACCGGACAGTGACTTACAATGAGCAGTTCTTC. Translation gives CASSYRTVTYNEQFF.

CDR3 sequence: CATSTSGYEQFF. Here the CDR3 DNA reads TGTGCCACCAGCACTAGCGGGTATGAGCAGTTCTTC. The J gene is TRBJ2-1, the V gene TRBV15, with 8 bases that match TRBD2. Germline CDR1 and CDR2: LNHNV and YYDKDF (reference sequence). The CDR3 loop spans 12 amino acids. The V segment lost 4 bases and the J segment 8 bases; nucleotides outside the gene matches: 1.

This clonotype was recorded many times. The V gene is TRBV12-3 or TRBV12-4, the J gene TRBJ2-7; no firm D call. The germline V and J ends were trimmed by 1 base and 1 base, with 8 bases remaining between them. The CDR3 has 14 residues. CDR3 sequence: CASSLGHDSYEQYF. The CDR3 DNA follows: TGTGCCAGCAGTTTAGGACATGATTCCTACGAGCAGTACTTC.

This clonotype has more than one count but fewer than ten. The chain combines TRBV6-5 with TRBJ2-3; 7 bases agree with TRBD1. V lost 4 bases, J lost 3 bases, and 7 bases stayed unmatched. CDR1 is MNHEY, CDR2 SVGAGI, per germline. This CDR3 has 15 residues. The chain's CDR3 is CASSLQGMRTDTQYF. Here the CDR3 DNA reads TGTGCCAGCAGTTTACAGGGGATGCGAACAGATACGCAGTATTTT.

This clonotype occurred many times. V gene TRBV29-1 combines with J gene TRBJ2-5, with D uncertain. This CDR3 contains 14 residues. The V end lost 0 bases, the J end lost 2 bases, and 10 bases lay between the germline ends. From germline, CDR1 is SQVTM and CDR2 ANQGSEA. The CDR3 coding sequence is TGCAGCGTTGAAGAATTGGTCAGGCAAGAGACCCAGTACTTC. Its protein is CSVEELVRQETQYF. Looking up the rest from reference TRBV29-1 and TRBJ2-5 gives the full variable domain: SAVISQKPSRDICQRGTSLTIQCQVDSQVTMMFWYRQQPGQSLTLIATANQGSEATYESGFVIDKFPISRPNLTFSTLTVSNMSPEDSSIYLCSVEELVRQETQYFGPGTRLLVL.

This clonotype was picked up many times. The V call is TRBV20-1, the J call TRBJ2-5; no reliable D call. The germline V and J ends were trimmed by 2 bases and 4 bases, with 2 bases remaining between them. The CDR3 is 10 amino acids. Germline V CDR1 and CDR2: DFQATT, SNEGSKA (reference sequence). CDR3 loop: CSARIETQYF. As DNA, the CDR3 is TGCAGTGCTAGAATAGAGACCCAGTACTTC.

There are a few counts of this clonotype. V is TRBV11-2 and J is TRBJ2-5; 9 nucleotides align to TRBD1. The V segment lost 0 bases and the J segment 1 base; nucleotides outside the gene matches: 3. The CDR3 consists of 16 residues. The germline V gene has CDR1 SGHAT and CDR2 FQNNGV. The CDR3 sequence: CASSLDGQGIQETQYF. The CDR3 DNA is TGTGCCAGCAGCTTAGACGGACAGGGGATCCAAGAGACCCAGTACTTC.

In its sample, this clonotype was seen once. The chain is built from TRBV6-1 and TRBJ2-5; a possible D gene is TRBD2 (6 bases). Germline CDR1 is MNHNS and CDR2 is SASEGT. Deletions cut 6 bases from V and 0 bases from J, with 11 bases between. The CDR3 sequence is 14 residues long. The CDR3 spells CASSRRLDQETQYF. DNA of the CDR3: TGTGCCAGCAGCCGGAGACTAGACCAAGAGACCCAGTACTTC.

The sample holds many counts of this clonotype. The gene calls are TRBV20-1 and TRBJ2-5, with 9 bases that match TRBD1. Per the germline V gene, CDR1 is DFQATT and CDR2 is SNEGSKA (reference sequence). CDR3 size: 13 residues. The trim removed 3 bases at V and 3 bases at J, leaving 2 bases unmatched. CDR3 in DNA: TGCAGTGCTAGGGACAGGGGAGAAGAGACCCAGTACTTC. It specifies CSARDRGEETQYF.

The chain joins TRBV19 to TRBJ2-2; D not certain. V was trimmed by 3 bases and J by 0 bases, leaving 8 bases between them. CDR1 is LNHDA and CDR2 is SQIVND in the germline V gene (reference sequence). The CDR3 sequence is 15 residues long. The CDR3 DNA sequence: TGTGCCAGTAGTATTAGGGCAGCGAACACCGGGGAGCTGTTTTTT. Protein product: CASSIRAANTGELFF.

The chain links TRBV20-1 to TRBJ2-7; 10 bases fit TRBD1. After removal of 1 base from V and 4 bases from J, the junction contained 7 bases not matched to a gene. The CDR3 length is 15 residues. CDR1 and CDR2 from the germline V gene are DFQATT and SNEGSKA (reference sequence). The CDR3 protein is CSARGPGTGEYEQYF. The CDR3, as DNA: TGCAGTGCTAGAGGACCTGGGACAGGGGAGTACGAGCAGTACTTC.

This clonotype was seen repeatedly, ten times or more. The rearrangement uses TRBV29-1 and TRBJ2-3; weak D call: TRBD2 (5 bases). The CDR3 spans 12 residues. Trimming took 8 bases from V and 2 from J, leaving 11 bases between them. The germline CDR1 and CDR2 sequences are SQVTM and ANQGSEA. CDR3: CSKRGLTDTQYF. CDR3 bases: TGCAGCAAGAGAGGACTCACAGATACGCAGTATTTT.

Many counts were recorded for this clonotype. The chain has TRBV7-6 and TRBJ1-1; no clear D gene. The V and J ends lost 1 base and 0 bases respectively, with 3 bases between them. This CDR3 contains 13 residues. CDR1 SGHVS and CDR2 FNYEAQ come from the germline V gene. CDR3 sequence: CASSLEMNTEAFF. The CDR3 nucleotides read TGTGCCAGCAGCTTAGAGATGAACACTGAAGCTTTCTTT.

The V call is TRBV7-6, the J call TRBJ2-3; 7 positions agree with TRBD2. There are 15 residues in the CDR3. The J segment lost 4 bases and the V segment lost 0 bases, leaving 4 bases of the junction unmatched. The V gene's germline CDR1 is SGHVS and CDR2 FNYEAQ. The CDR3 is CASSLAWAGADTQYF. The CDR3 DNA follows: TGTGCCAGCAGCTTAGCGTGGGCGGGAGCAGATACGCAGTATTTT.

This clonotype has just a few counts. The chain couples TRBV5-1 to TRBJ2-7; 8 bases are a match to TRBD1. In germline, CDR1 is SGHRS, CDR2 YFSETQ. CDR3 length: 15 residues. With 4 bases clipped from V and 1 base from J, the junction kept 7 bases outside the gene matches. The CDR3 bases are TGCGCCAGCAGCATTGCCGGGACAGGATCCTACGAGCAGTACTTC. It translates to CASSIAGTGSYEQYF. The full variable domain, rest sourced from reference TRBV5-1 and TRBJ2-7, is KAGVTQTPRYLIKTRGQQVTLSCSPISGHRSVSWYQQTPGQGLQFLFEYFSETQRNKGNFPGRFSGRQFSNSRSEMNVSTLELGDSALYLCASSIAGTGSYEQYFGPGTRLTVT.

This clonotype was counted only a few times. V usage is TRBV5-1 and J usage is TRBJ2-5; D is unresolved. Per the germline V gene, CDR1 is SGHRS and CDR2 is YFSETQ. This CDR3 is 14 amino acids long. Trimming took off 1 base at V and 1 base at J, with 8 bases between the two ends. DNA for the CDR3: TGCGCCAGCAGCTTGAGCAGATCCCAAGAGACCCAGTACTTC. This encodes CASSLSRSQETQYF.

This clonotype was picked up many times. The J gene is TRBJ2-7, the V gene TRBV6-5; 9 nucleotides match TRBD1. Germline V gene lookup returns CDR1 MNHEY and CDR2 SVGAGI. V gave up 2 bases and J gave up 4 bases; unmatched junction bases: 3. The CDR3 covers 14 residues. In DNA, the CDR3 is TGTGCCAGCAGTTACGTGGACAGGGGTTACGAGCAGTACTTC. Amino acids: CASSYVDRGYEQYF.

This clonotype was seen once. J is TRBJ2-7 and V is TRBV9; D may be TRBD1 (5 bases). V was shortened by 0 bases and J by 0 bases, with 7 bases between the two germline ends. The germline V gene encodes CDR1 SGDLS and CDR2 YYNGEE. The CDR3 has 14 amino acids. Written as DNA, the CDR3 is TGTGCCAGCAGCGTAGGACAGCACTCCTACGAGCAGTACTTC. Encoded protein: CASSVGQHSYEQYF.

Only a few counts were recorded for this clonotype. CDR3 loop: CATSRDPAEDQPQHF. As DNA, the CDR3 is TGTGCCACCAGCAGAGATCCGGCCGAAGATCAGCCCCAGCATTTT. The rearrangement uses TRBV15 and TRBJ1-5; D gene unclear. The germline V and J ends were trimmed by 0 bases and 5 bases, with 11 bases remaining between them. Germline CDR1 LNHNV, CDR2 YYDKDF (reference sequence). This CDR3 is 15 amino acids long.